The 10 T cell receptor beta chains below all came from one sample that was sequenced in a study of cytomegalovirus exposure and HLA in healthy donors. The PCR contained 60 Vbeta and 13 Jbeta primers. Repertoires were generated with immunoSEQ multiplex PCR, while TCRdb's copy carries only in-frame clones and drops some. The sample gives approximately 170,000 clones, around 76% of which show up once; about 1.6% is in the top ten. The sample consisted of PBMCs. All receptors come from a man aged 35 to 55 in good health and CMV-seronegative.

The chain couples TRBV4-1 to TRBJ2-2, with 16 bases identical to TRBD2. CDR1 is MGHRA and CDR2 is YSYEKL in the germline V gene. The trim removed 4 bases at V and 1 base at J, leaving 3 bases unmatched. There are 18 residues in the CDR3. The CDR3 protein is CASSLGTSGRVNTGELFF. The CDR3 bases are TGCGCCAGCAGCCTGGGGACTAGCGGGAGGGTGAACACCGGGGAGCTGTTTTTT.

This chain joins TRBV7-2 and TRBJ2-7; D is unresolved. CDR1 SGHTA and CDR2 FQGNSA come from the germline V gene. This CDR3 comprises 16 residues. V gave up 1 base and J gave up 0 bases, with 13 bases separating them. The CDR3 is CASSLGPDPSSYEQYV. The CDR3 DNA sequence: TGTGCCAGCAGCTTAGGCCCCGACCCTAGCTCCTACGAGCAGTACGTC.

The chain links TRBV5-1 to TRBJ2-7, with 7 bases lining up with TRBD2. This CDR3 comprises 14 residues. V lost 9 bases to trimming and J lost 4 bases; unmatched junction nucleotides: 13. CDR1 is SGHRS and CDR2 is YFSETQ in the germline V gene. The CDR3 region is CATGEGTIRYEQYV. The CDR3 DNA sequence: TGCGCCACCGGGGAGGGGACTATCAGATACGAGCAGTACGTC.

On this clone itself: At the DNA level, this CDR3 is encoded by other sequences in the same sample as well. The chain links TRBV7-3 to TRBJ1-1; D perhaps matches TRBD1 (6 bases). From germline, CDR1 is SGHTA and CDR2 FQGTGA. V was shortened by 4 bases and J by 5 bases, with 8 bases between the two germline ends. There are 12 residues in the CDR3. CDR3 sequence: CASSSRGTEAFF. As DNA, the CDR3 is TGTGCCAGCAGCTCCAGGGGAACTGAAGCTTTCTTT.

J is TRBJ1-6 and V is TRBV6-1, with D perhaps TRBD1 (5 bases). This CDR3 has 15 amino acids. The ends were cut back, 4 bases at V and 0 bases at J, with 7 bases in the middle. The germline V gene has CDR1 MNHNS and CDR2 SASEGT. CDR3 sequence: CASSGQGSYNSPLHF. DNA of the CDR3: TGTGCCAGCAGTGGGCAGGGCTCCTATAATTCACCCCTCCACTTT.

The chain employs TRBV2 and TRBJ2-2, with D perhaps matching TRBD2 (6 bases). The CDR3 extends over 14 amino acids. Germline CDR1 SNHLY, CDR2 FYNNEI. The ends were cut back, 3 bases at V and 5 bases at J, with 10 bases in the middle. The DNA for the CDR3 is TGTGCCAGCAGTGACGGGAGAGGAACCGGGGAGCTGTTTTTT. Its protein is CASSDGRGTGELFF.

This clone was recorded once. This sequence joins TRBV7-3 and TRBJ2-5; maybe TRBD2 (6 bases). The CDR3 consists of 15 residues. Germline V CDR1 and CDR2: SGHTA, FQGTGA. V gave up 0 bases and J gave up 1 base, with 9 bases separating them. The DNA for the CDR3 is TGTGCCAGCAGCTTAACCGGCGGGACCCAAGAGACCCAGTACTTC. Translated, it gives CASSLTGGTQETQYF.

This sequence joins TRBV6-1 and TRBJ1-1; D unresolved. V lost 8 bases and J 0 bases, leaving 10 bases between the germline ends. This CDR3 has 13 residues. Germline loops: CDR1 MNHNS, CDR2 SASEGT. The DNA for the CDR3 is TGTGCCAGCCTGAAAGACTTGAACACTGAAGCTTTCTTT. Its protein is CASLKDLNTEAFF.

V usage is TRBV7-2 and J usage is TRBJ1-2, with a possible D match to TRBD1 (5 bases). This CDR3 contains 14 residues. Germline CDR1 is SGHTA and CDR2 is FQGNSA. The V gene lost 4 bases and the J gene lost 0 bases, with 9 bases spanning the gap. The CDR3 spells CASSSATANYGYTF. In nucleotides, the CDR3 is TGTGCCAGCAGCTCCGCGACAGCTAACTATGGCTACACCTTC.

V gene TRBV2 combines with J gene TRBJ1-2, with D maybe TRBD1 (5 bases). V dropped 7 bases and J dropped 4 bases, with 10 bases sitting between them. The CDR3 covers 12 residues. The V gene's germline CDR1 is SNHLY and CDR2 FYNNEI. CDR3 protein: CASTQGSYGYTF. The CDR3, as DNA: TGTGCCAGCACGCAGGGAAGCTATGGCTACACCTTC.